This T cell receptor beta chain was recovered during a study of blood T cell repertoires in COVID-19. Study overall: Nucleic acid was either cDNA or gDNA, and it came from T cells, B-cell-depleted T cells, or PBMCs.

Clones were sequenced by immunoSEQ multiplex PCR, and TCRdb holds only the in-frame ones, with some missing. The table has 150,000 or so clones, around two thirds seen once. Turning to this clone: Additional DNA sequences in this sample encode the identical CDR3.

The clonotype originates from a woman of 80 years or more with acute or convalescent COVID-19. Source material: peripheral blood.

Here the CDR3 reads CASSGTGGNQPQHF. The CDR3 DNA follows: TGTGCCAGCAGCGGGACAGGCGGCAATCAGCCCCAGCATTTT. The V call is TRBV2, the J call TRBJ1-5; 8 bases match TRBD1. CDR3 length: 14 amino acids. Trimming cost V 6 bases and J 2 bases; bases outside gene matches: 3. In germline, CDR1 is SNHLY, CDR2 FYNNEI.